Listed below are T cell receptor beta chains from one sample, sequenced in a study of PD-1 blockade in classical Hodgkin lymphoma. Sequenced by immunoSEQ multiplex PCR; TCRdb stores in-frame clones only, minus some. The sample carries 20,000 to 25,000 clones, roughly two thirds recorded once. Here the sequenced sample was peripheral blood mononuclear cells (PBMCs), taken at baseline. The receptors stem from a human donor with classical Hodgkin lymphoma. CDR3s include the opening cysteine and the closing phenylalanine or tryptophan. The order of the fields is V gene, clone size, D gene, J gene, CDR3 protein, CDR3 DNA. A D gene is named only where the DNA matches it firmly. A clone size is listed for some rows: how often the clone was seen (once, few, many), or a class if it is expanded.

TRBV7-6	-	TRBD2	TRBJ2-2	CASSPREAGELFF	TGTGCCAGCAGCCCCCGGGAGGCCGGGGAGCTGTTTTTT
TRBV9	few	-	TRBJ1-3	CASSVGSSGNTIYF	TGTGCCAGCAGCGTAGGTTCATCTGGAAACACCATATATTTT
TRBV5-4	few	TRBD1	TRBJ1-2	CASSPGQGANNYGYTF	TGTGCCAGCAGCCCCGGACAGGGGGCGAATAACTATGGCTACACCTTC
TRBV5-1	-	-	TRBJ2-5	CASSYDPSALETQYF	TGCGCCAGCAGCTACGATCCGTCGGCCCTGGAGACCCAGTACTTC
TRBV7-3	-	TRBD2	TRBJ2-7	CASSPAGTSGIYEQYF	TGTGCCAGCAGCCCCGCCGGGACTAGCGGAATCTACGAGCAGTACTTC
TRBV27	-	-	TRBJ2-3	CASTELLGNTQYF	TGTGCCAGCACGGAGTTGTTAGGGAATACGCAGTATTTT
TRBV29-1	-	-	TRBJ2-3	CSVEDQPDTQYF	TGCAGCGTTGAAGATCAACCGGATACGCAGTATTTT
TRBV5-1	few	-	TRBJ2-5	CASRRGYQETQYF	TGCGCCAGCCGACGGGGGTACCAAGAGACCCAGTACTTC
TRBV28	-	-	TRBJ2-7	CASSLRGYEQYF	TGTGCCAGCAGTTTAAGGGGTTACGAGCAGTACTTC
TRBV4-1	-	-	TRBJ2-5	CASSQGPASRETQYF	TGCGCCAGCAGCCAAGGTCCGGCTAGCCGGGAGACCCAGTACTTC
TRBV10-2	-	TRBD1	TRBJ2-6	CASSDSVGTGYEPGANVLTF	TGCGCCAGCAGTGACTCCGTCGGGACAGGGTACGAGCCAGGGGCCAACGTCCTGACTTTC
TRBV9	-	-	TRBJ1-1	CASSVEPQGLRTEAFF	TGTGCCAGCAGCGTAGAGCCTCAGGGATTAAGGACTGAAGCTTTCTTT
TRBV7-6	once	TRBD1	TRBJ2-7	CASSVGQGGGSYEQYF	TGTGCCAGCAGCGTAGGACAGGGGGGAGGCTCCTACGAGCAGTACTTC
TRBV7-9	few	-	TRBJ1-4	CASSPQGATNEKLFF	TGTGCCAGCAGCCCCCAGGGTGCAACTAATGAAAAACTGTTTTTT